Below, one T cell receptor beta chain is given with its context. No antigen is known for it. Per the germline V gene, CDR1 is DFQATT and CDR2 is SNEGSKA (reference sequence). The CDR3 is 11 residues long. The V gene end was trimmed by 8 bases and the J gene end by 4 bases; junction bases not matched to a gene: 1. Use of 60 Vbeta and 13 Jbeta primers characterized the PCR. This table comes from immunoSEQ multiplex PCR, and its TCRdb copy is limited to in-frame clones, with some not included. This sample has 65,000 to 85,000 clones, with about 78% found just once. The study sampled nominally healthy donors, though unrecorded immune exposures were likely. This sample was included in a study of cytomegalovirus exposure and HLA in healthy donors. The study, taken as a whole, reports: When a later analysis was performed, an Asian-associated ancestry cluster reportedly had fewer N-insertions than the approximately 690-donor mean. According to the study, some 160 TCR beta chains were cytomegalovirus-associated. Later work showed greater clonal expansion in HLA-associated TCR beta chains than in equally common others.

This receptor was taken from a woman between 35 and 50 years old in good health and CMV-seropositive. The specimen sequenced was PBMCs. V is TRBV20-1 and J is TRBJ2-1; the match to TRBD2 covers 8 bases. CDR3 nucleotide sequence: TGCAGTCCGGGGGGGTACAATGAGCAGTTCTTC. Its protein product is CSPGGYNEQFF.